One sample yielded the 13 T cell receptor beta chains listed below, sequenced in a study of cytomegalovirus exposure and HLA in healthy donors listed by TCRdb under 2017. Library preparation was by the immunoSEQ multiplex PCR assay. A mixture of 60 forward primers for TCR Vbeta segments and 13 reverse primers for TCR Jbeta segments was used in the multiplex PCR. The source is immuneACCESS, and TCRdb retained only in-frame sequences with V and J called. Part of the clones is not carried over; for the studies checked, unresolved V genes explain less than half of this, and the remainder is unexplained. Counted in this sample were some 90,000 clones; 82% of them appeared once. About 4% of the sample comes from the top ten. The sequenced sample was PBMCs. The receptors stem from a man aged 50 to 59 in good health and CMV-seronegative.

The V gene is TRBV6-1, the J gene TRBJ2-1; 11 positions agree with TRBD2. This CDR3 has 15 residues. V was pared by 7 bases and J by 8 bases, with 10 bases of the junction left unmatched. Germline V gene lookup returns CDR1 MNHNS and CDR2 SASEGT. CDR3 region: CASIQLAGVRDEQFF. The DNA for the CDR3 is TGTGCCAGCATTCAACTAGCGGGAGTTAGGGATGAGCAGTTCTTC.

The chain is built from TRBV6-6 and TRBJ2-1; 7 bases are a match to TRBD2. Looked up from germline, CDR1 is MNHNY and CDR2 is SVGAGI (reference sequence). The CDR3 sequence is 14 residues long. The V segment lost 6 bases and the J segment 7 bases; nucleotides outside the gene matches: 9. CDR3 residues: CASRGREGVNEQFF. CDR3 DNA sequence: TGTGCCAGCAGAGGGAGGGAAGGAGTTAATGAGCAGTTCTTC.

This chain links TRBV11-2 with TRBJ2-5; TRBD1 matches at 7 bases. The germline CDR1 and CDR2 sequences are SGHAT and FQNNGV. The J segment lost 4 bases and the V segment lost 5 bases, leaving 1 base of the junction unmatched. The CDR3 has 12 amino acids. The CDR3 DNA reads as TGTGCCAGCAGCAGGGACAGAGAGACCCAGTACTTC. Translation gives CASSRDRETQYF.

V gene TRBV23-1 combines with J gene TRBJ1-1, with D tentatively TRBD1 (5 bases). TRBV23-1 is recorded as an ORF, its role being uncertain. Trimming removed 4 bases at V and 1 base at J, with 13 bases between. The CDR3 runs to 15 residues. This chain's CDR3 is CASSRGVGTNTEAFF. The DNA for the CDR3 is TGCGCCAGCAGTCGGGGGGTGGGGACGAACACTGAAGCTTTCTTT.

The chain carries TRBV6-4 and TRBJ1-5; D might be TRBD1 (5 bases). The V gene lost 6 bases and the J gene lost 0 bases, with 9 bases spanning the gap. There are 14 residues in the CDR3. CDR1 is MRHNA and CDR2 is SNTAGT in the germline V gene. CDR3 sequence: CASRAQGSNQPQHF. The CDR3 DNA sequence: TGTGCCAGCAGGGCCCAGGGTAGCAATCAGCCCCAGCATTTT.

The sample holds a few counts of this clone. For the CDR3, the DNA is TGTGCCAGCAGCGAGGGACAGGGGCCCTACGAGCAGTACTTC. Translation gives CASSEGQGPYEQYF. J is TRBJ2-7 and V is TRBV11-3, with 10 positions matching TRBD1. J gave up 2 bases and V 5 bases, and 3 bases lay outside the gene matches. The V gene's germline CDR1 is SGHNT and CDR2 YENEEA. This CDR3 has 14 amino acids.

This clone was seen a handful of times. The DNA for the CDR3 is TGTGCCAGTAGTATGGGCGAGGGGGCGGTAGATACGCAGTATTTT. Translation: CASSMGEGAVDTQYF. The chain employs TRBV19 and TRBJ2-3, with TRBD1 matching 7 bases. The CDR3 spans 15 residues. Unmatched junction bases numbered 8, after V lost 3 bases and J lost 5 bases. Germline CDR1 and CDR2: LNHDA and SQIVND (reference sequence). The full variable domain, rest sourced from reference TRBV19 and TRBJ2-3, is DGGITQSPKYLFRKEGQNVTLSCEQNLNHDAMYWYRQDPGQGLRLIYYSQIVNDFQKGDIAEGYSVSREKKESFPLTVTSAQKNPTAFYLCASSMGEGAVDTQYFGPGTRLTVL.

The chain recombines TRBV19 with TRBJ2-1; 8 nucleotides agree with TRBD1. The CDR3 spans 16 residues. The V segment lost 3 bases and the J segment 0 bases; nucleotides outside the gene matches: 4. In germline, CDR1 is LNHDA, CDR2 SQIVND (reference sequence). The CDR3 DNA sequence: TGTGCCAGTAGTATCAGGACAGGGAGCTCCTACAATGAGCAGTTCTTC. Translated: CASSIRTGSSYNEQFF. Full variable domain (rest looked up from reference TRBV19 and TRBJ2-1): DGGITQSPKYLFRKEGQNVTLSCEQNLNHDAMYWYRQDPGQGLRLIYYSQIVNDFQKGDIAEGYSVSREKKESFPLTVTSAQKNPTAFYLCASSIRTGSSYNEQFFGPGTRLTVL.

The chain joins TRBV10-3 to TRBJ2-1; D perhaps matches TRBD1 (6 bases). Trimming took 8 bases from V and 0 from J, leaving 17 bases between them. Germline V gene lookup returns CDR1 ENHRY and CDR2 SYGVKD. This CDR3 has 16 residues. The CDR3 nucleotides read TGTGCCATCCGGGAACAGGGCAGTGGCTCCTACAATGAGCAGTTCTTC. This codes for CAIREQGSGSYNEQFF.

The rearrangement links TRBV9 to TRBJ2-1, with D perhaps TRBD1 (6 bases). The germline V gene encodes CDR1 SGDLS and CDR2 YYNGEE. V lost 0 bases and J lost 3, with 10 bases in between. CDR3 length: 15 amino acids. The CDR3 region is CASSVAQGSYNEQFF. The CDR3 region has the DNA TGTGCCAGCAGCGTAGCTCAGGGGAGCTACAATGAGCAGTTCTTC. Full variable domain (outside the CDR3, taken from reference TRBV9 and TRBJ2-1): DSGVTQTPKHLITATGQRVTLRCSPRSGDLSVYWYQQSLDQGLQFLIQYYNGEERAKGNILERFSAQQFPDLHSELNLSSLELGDSALYFCASSVAQGSYNEQFFGPGTRLTVL.

The J gene is TRBJ1-5, the V gene TRBV5-1; TRBD1 aligns across 7 bases. CDR3 length: 15 residues. Trimming at V came to 7 bases and at J to 5 bases, leaving 12 bases not matched to a gene. In germline, CDR1 is SGHRS, CDR2 YFSETQ. The CDR3, as DNA: TGCGCCAGCCATCCGGACGGGACAGCTTATCAGCCCCAGCATTTT. Encoded protein: CASHPDGTAYQPQHF. The full variable domain, its missing parts supplied by reference TRBV5-1 and TRBJ1-5, is KAGVTQTPRYLIKTRGQQVTLSCSPISGHRSVSWYQQTPGQGLQFLFEYFSETQRNKGNFPGRFSGRQFSNSRSEMNVSTLELGDSALYLCASHPDGTAYQPQHFGDGTRLSIL.

This chain connects TRBV19 to TRBJ2-3; the match to TRBD2 covers 8 bases. V trimming: 5 bases; J trimming: 1 base; junction bases outside the gene matches: 11. Germline V gives CDR1 LNHDA, CDR2 SQIVND (reference sequence). CDR3 size: 17 residues. The CDR3 reads CASSPTAGVGGTDTQYF. The CDR3 nucleotides are TGTGCCAGTAGTCCCACAGCGGGAGTGGGCGGCACAGATACGCAGTATTTT.

The chain is built from TRBV6-6 and TRBJ2-2; maybe TRBD2 (6 bases). Germline CDR1 reads MNHNY; CDR2 reads SVGAGI (reference sequence). V lost 7 bases, J lost 3 bases, and 15 bases lay in between. The CDR3 is 15 amino acids. CDR3 in amino acids: CASINHAGYTGELFF. The CDR3 coding sequence is TGTGCCAGCATTAACCACGCGGGATACACCGGGGAGCTGTTTTTT.